This T cell receptor (beta chain) was profiled in a study of blood T cell repertoires in COVID-19. The CDR3 is made up of 17 amino acids. Trimming took 3 bases from V and 2 from J, leaving 20 bases between them. Germline CDR1 reads MNHEY; CDR2 reads SMNVEV (reference sequence). This table comes from immunoSEQ multiplex PCR, and its TCRdb copy is limited to in-frame clones, with some not included. The data contain about 320,000 clones, approximately 85% of them seen just once; the ten biggest clones take up around 1.5%. Material for sequencing was peripheral blood. The chain has TRBV27 and TRBJ2-7; a weak D match, TRBD2 (6 bases). This receptor was obtained from a woman aged 45-60 years with acute or convalescent COVID-19. CDR3 bases: TGTGCCAGCAGTTTCGGCCGCGCGGGCCTAGCGCCCTACGAGCAGTACTTC. Its protein is CASSFGRAGLAPYEQYF.